This entry lists 8 T cell receptor beta chains sequenced from one sample in a study of cytomegalovirus exposure and HLA in healthy donors. This PCR relied on a set of 60 Vbeta primers and 13 Jbeta primers. TCRdb keeps only in-frame clones here, not all; method: immunoSEQ multiplex PCR. The table records about 40,000 clones, 55% to 75% of them present only once. Sequenced sample: PBMCs. Receptor source: a man in his sixties in good health and CMV-seropositive.

This clone was detected only once. V and J are TRBV11-3 and TRBJ2-1, with D hard to call. Germline CDR1 reads SGHNT; CDR2 reads YENEEA. The CDR3 is made up of 14 amino acids. Trimming took off 4 bases at V and 6 bases at J, with 13 bases between the two ends. The CDR3 sequence: CASSSSRGFNEQFF. The CDR3 DNA sequence: TGTGCCAGCAGCTCGTCCCGCGGTTTCAATGAGCAGTTCTTC.

This chain uses TRBV29-1 with TRBJ2-3; 9 bases fit TRBD1. This CDR3 has 12 amino acids. V gave up 7 bases and J gave up 3 bases; unmatched junction bases: 2. Germline CDR1 and CDR2: SQVTM and ANQGSEA. The CDR3 loop reads CSADRGTDTQYF. Written as DNA, the CDR3 is TGCAGCGCGGACAGGGGAACAGATACGCAGTATTTT.

The chain recombines TRBV19 with TRBJ1-1, with TRBD1 matching 9 bases. Germline lookup yields CDR1 LNHDA and CDR2 SQIVND (reference sequence). V shed 7 bases and J 5 bases; nucleotides not matched to a gene: 8. The CDR3 has 14 amino acids. In DNA form, the CDR3 reads TGTGCCAGTAACTCACAGGGGGCGCGAACTGAAGCTTTCTTT. Protein product: CASNSQGARTEAFF.

The chain recombines TRBV15 with TRBJ2-1, with a tentative D call TRBD1 (5 bases). This CDR3 comprises 13 residues. V was trimmed by 3 bases and J by 5 bases, leaving 8 bases between them. CDR1 is LNHNV, CDR2 YYDKDF, per germline (reference sequence). The CDR3 region has the DNA TGTGCCACCAGCAGTACAGGAGACAATGAGCAGTTCTTC. Translating gives CATSSTGDNEQFF.

This chain joins TRBV6-1 and TRBJ1-5; D is perhaps TRBD1 (5 bases). Trimming removed 0 bases at V and 2 bases at J, with 14 bases between. The CDR3 extends over 17 amino acids. The germline V gene encodes CDR1 MNHNS and CDR2 SASEGT. The CDR3 bases are TGTGCCAGCAGTGAAGCGGGGGGAAGGGGCGGCAATCAGCCCCAGCATTTT. As protein: CASSEAGGRGGNQPQHF.

This clone was seen more than once but under ten times. The chain couples TRBV27 to TRBJ2-1, with 8 bases identical to TRBD2. This CDR3 comprises 14 residues. The V and J ends lost 6 bases and 5 bases, in that order; junction bases with no gene match: 6. CDR1 and CDR2 from the germline V gene are MNHEY and SMNVEV (reference sequence). The CDR3 protein is CASSFREGDNEQFF. CDR3 coding DNA: TGTGCCAGCAGCTTTCGGGAGGGCGACAATGAGCAGTTCTTC.

The CDR3 region has the DNA TGTGCCAGCAGTGAAGGCGGGACTGATTACAATGAGCAGTTCTTC. Translating it yields CASSEGGTDYNEQFF. The V gene is TRBV6-1, the J gene TRBJ2-1, with D perhaps matching TRBD2 (6 bases). The CDR3 consists of 15 residues. Trimming took 1 base from V and 4 from J, leaving 11 bases between them. Germline V gene data show CDR1 as MNHNS and CDR2 as SASEGT.

This clone has just a few counts. The chain is built from TRBV29-1 and TRBJ1-2, with 8 bases aligning to TRBD1. The CDR3 contains 17 residues. J was trimmed by 4 bases and V by 4 bases; bases with no gene match: 17. Germline assignment: CDR1 SQVTM and CDR2 ANQGSEA. CDR3 DNA: TGCAGCGTTGGACCCCAGGGGGCGTCCCGCTGGGGCTATGGCTACACCTTC. This translates into CSVGPQGASRWGYGYTF.